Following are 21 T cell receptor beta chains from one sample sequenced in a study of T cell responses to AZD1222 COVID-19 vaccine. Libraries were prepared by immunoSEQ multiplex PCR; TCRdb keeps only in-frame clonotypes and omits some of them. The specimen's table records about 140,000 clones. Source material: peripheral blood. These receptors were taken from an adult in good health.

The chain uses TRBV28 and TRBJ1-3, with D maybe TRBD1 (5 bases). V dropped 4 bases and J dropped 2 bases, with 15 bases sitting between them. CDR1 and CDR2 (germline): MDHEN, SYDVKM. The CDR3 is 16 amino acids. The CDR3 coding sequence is TGTGCCAGCAGTTACGACAGATACCGTGCTGGAAACACCATATATTTT. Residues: CASSYDRYRAGNTIYF.

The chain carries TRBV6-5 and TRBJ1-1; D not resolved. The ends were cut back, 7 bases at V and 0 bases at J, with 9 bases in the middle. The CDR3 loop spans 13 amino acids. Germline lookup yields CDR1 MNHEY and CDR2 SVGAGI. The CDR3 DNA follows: TGTGCCAGCATGTGGGTGCTGAACACTGAAGCTTTCTTT. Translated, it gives CASMWVLNTEAFF.

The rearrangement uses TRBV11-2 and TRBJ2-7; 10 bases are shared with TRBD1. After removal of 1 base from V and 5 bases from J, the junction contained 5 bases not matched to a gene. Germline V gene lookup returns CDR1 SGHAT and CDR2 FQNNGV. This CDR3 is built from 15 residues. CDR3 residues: CASSLGGQGLHEQYF. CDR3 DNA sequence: TGTGCCAGCAGCTTAGGGGGACAGGGGCTTCACGAGCAGTACTTC.

The CDR3 region has the DNA TGTGCCTATGACAGTGTGAATTCACCCCTCCACTTT. It is translated as CAYDSVNSPLHF. The chain joins TRBV30 to TRBJ1-6; possibly TRBD1 for D (5 bases). Germline loops: CDR1 GTSNPN, CDR2 SVGIG (reference sequence). The CDR3 runs to 12 residues. Deletions cut 7 bases from V and 7 bases from J, with 11 bases between.

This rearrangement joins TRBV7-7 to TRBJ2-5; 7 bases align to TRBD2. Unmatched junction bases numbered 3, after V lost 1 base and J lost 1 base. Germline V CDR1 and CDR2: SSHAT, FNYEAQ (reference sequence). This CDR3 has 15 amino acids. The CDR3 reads CASSLEAGRQETQYF. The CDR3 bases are TGTGCCAGCAGCTTAGAAGCGGGGCGCCAAGAGACCCAGTACTTC. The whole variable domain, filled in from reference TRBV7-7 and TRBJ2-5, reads GAGVSQSPRYKVTKRGQDVTLRCDPISSHATLYWYQQALGQGPEFLTYFNYEAQPDKSGLPSDRFSAERPEGSISTLTIQRTEQRDSAMYRCASSLEAGRQETQYFGPGTRLLVL.

CDR3 nucleotides: TGTGCCAGCAGCTTATCTAGGGGCCACACTGAAGCTTTCTTT. Its protein product is CASSLSRGHTEAFF. The chain combines TRBV7-2 with TRBJ1-1, with D perhaps TRBD1 (5 bases). This CDR3 is built from 14 residues. Trimming cost V 2 bases and J 3 bases, with 10 bases left between them. The germline V gene has CDR1 SGHTA and CDR2 FQGNSA.

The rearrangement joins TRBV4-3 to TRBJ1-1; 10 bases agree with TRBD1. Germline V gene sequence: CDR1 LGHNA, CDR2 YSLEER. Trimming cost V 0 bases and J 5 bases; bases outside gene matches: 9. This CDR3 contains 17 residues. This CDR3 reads CASSQDTTGGFWTEAFF. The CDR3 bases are TGCGCCAGCAGCCAAGATACGACAGGGGGCTTCTGGACTGAAGCTTTCTTT.

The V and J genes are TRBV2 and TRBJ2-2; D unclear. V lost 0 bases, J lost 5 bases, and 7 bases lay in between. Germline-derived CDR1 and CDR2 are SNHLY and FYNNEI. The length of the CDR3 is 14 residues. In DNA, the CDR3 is TGTGCCAGCAGTGAAGCTCTCGGGACCGGGGAGCTGTTTTTT. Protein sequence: CASSEALGTGELFF.

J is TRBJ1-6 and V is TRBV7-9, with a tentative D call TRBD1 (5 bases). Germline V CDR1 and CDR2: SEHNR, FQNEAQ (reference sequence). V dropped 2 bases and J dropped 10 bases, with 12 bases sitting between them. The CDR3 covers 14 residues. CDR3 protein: CASSLRPGDSPLHF. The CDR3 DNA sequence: TGTGCCAGCAGCTTACGGCCCGGGGACTCACCCCTCCACTTT.

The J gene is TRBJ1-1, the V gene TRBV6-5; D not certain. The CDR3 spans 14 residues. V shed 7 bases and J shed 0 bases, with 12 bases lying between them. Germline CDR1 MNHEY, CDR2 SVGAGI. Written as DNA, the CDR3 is TGTGCCAGCACTCTTCCTCGGATGAACACTGAAGCTTTCTTT. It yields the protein CASTLPRMNTEAFF.

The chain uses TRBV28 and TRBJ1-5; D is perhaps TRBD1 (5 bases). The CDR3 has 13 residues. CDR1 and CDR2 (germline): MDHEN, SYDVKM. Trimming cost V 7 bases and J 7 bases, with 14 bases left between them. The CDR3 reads CASTARQTQPQHF. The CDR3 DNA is TGTGCCAGCACCGCCCGACAGACCCAGCCCCAGCATTTT.

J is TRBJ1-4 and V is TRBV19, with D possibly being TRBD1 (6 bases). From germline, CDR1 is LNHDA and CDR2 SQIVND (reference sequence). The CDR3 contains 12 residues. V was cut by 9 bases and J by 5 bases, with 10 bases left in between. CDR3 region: CARNGQNEKLFF. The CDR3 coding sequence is TGTGCCAGAAACGGACAGAATGAAAAACTGTTTTTT. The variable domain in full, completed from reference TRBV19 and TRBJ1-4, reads DGGITQSPKYLFRKEGQNVTLSCEQNLNHDAMYWYRQDPGQGLRLIYYSQIVNDFQKGDIAEGYSVSREKKESFPLTVTSAQKNPTAFYLCARNGQNEKLFFGSGTQLSVL.

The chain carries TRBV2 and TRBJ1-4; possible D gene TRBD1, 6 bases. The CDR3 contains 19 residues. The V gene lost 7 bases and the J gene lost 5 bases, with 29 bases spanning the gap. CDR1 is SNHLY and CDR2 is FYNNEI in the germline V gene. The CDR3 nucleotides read TGTGCCAGCACCCAAGACCGGGACAAGAGGGGAGGGGGAAATGAAAAACTGTTTTTT. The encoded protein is CASTQDRDKRGGGNEKLFF.

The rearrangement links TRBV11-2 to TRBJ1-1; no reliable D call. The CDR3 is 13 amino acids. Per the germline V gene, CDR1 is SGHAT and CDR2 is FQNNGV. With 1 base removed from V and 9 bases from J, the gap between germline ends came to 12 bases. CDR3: CASSLVGGSQAFF. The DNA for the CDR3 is TGTGCCAGCAGCTTAGTAGGTGGGTCCCAAGCTTTCTTT.

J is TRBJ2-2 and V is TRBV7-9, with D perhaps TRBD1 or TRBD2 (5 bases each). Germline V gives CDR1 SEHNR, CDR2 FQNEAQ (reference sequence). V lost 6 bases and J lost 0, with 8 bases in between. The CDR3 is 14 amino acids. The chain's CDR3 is CASRGETNTGELFF. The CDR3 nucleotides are TGTGCCAGCAGGGGGGAGACGAACACCGGGGAGCTGTTTTTT.

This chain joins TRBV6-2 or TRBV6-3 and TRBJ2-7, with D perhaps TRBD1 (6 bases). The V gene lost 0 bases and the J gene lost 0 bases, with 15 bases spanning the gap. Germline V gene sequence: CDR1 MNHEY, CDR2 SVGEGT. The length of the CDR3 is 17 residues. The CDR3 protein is CASSYSYTGSGSYEQYF. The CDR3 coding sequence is TGTGCCAGCAGTTACTCCTACACAGGGTCCGGCTCCTACGAGCAGTACTTC.

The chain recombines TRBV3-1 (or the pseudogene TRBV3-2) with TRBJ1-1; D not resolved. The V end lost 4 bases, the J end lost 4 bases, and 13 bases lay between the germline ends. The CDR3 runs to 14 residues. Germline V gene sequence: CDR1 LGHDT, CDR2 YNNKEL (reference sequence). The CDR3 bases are TGTGCCAGCAGCCTAACACTGGTGGGCACTGAAGCTTTCTTT. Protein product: CASSLTLVGTEAFF.

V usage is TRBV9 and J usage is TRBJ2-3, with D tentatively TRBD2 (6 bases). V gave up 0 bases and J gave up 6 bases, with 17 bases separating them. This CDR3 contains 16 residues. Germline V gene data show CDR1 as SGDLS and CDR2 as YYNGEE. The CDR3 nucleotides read TGTGCCAGCAGCGTAGATGAAGGGACTGGGGGTGATACGCAGTATTTT. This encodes CASSVDEGTGGDTQYF.

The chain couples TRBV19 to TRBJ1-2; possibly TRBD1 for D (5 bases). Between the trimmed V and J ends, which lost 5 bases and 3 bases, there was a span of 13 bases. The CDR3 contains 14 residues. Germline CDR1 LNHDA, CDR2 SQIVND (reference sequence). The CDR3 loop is CASSGSRGDYGYTF. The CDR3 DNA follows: TGTGCCAGTAGTGGATCCCGAGGGGACTATGGCTACACCTTC.

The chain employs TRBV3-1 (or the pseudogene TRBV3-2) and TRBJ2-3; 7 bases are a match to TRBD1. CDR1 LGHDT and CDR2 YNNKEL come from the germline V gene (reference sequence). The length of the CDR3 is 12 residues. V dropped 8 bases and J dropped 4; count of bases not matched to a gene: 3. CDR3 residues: CASLGGSDTQYF. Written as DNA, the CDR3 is TGTGCCAGCCTAGGGGGCTCAGATACGCAGTATTTT.

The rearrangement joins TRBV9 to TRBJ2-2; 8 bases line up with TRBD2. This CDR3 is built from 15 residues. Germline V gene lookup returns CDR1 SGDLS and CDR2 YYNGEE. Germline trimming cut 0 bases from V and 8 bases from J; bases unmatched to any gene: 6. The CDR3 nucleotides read TGTGCCAGCAGCGTAGCGGGGGGGCCAATAGGGGAGCTGTTTTTT. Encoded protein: CASSVAGGPIGELFF.